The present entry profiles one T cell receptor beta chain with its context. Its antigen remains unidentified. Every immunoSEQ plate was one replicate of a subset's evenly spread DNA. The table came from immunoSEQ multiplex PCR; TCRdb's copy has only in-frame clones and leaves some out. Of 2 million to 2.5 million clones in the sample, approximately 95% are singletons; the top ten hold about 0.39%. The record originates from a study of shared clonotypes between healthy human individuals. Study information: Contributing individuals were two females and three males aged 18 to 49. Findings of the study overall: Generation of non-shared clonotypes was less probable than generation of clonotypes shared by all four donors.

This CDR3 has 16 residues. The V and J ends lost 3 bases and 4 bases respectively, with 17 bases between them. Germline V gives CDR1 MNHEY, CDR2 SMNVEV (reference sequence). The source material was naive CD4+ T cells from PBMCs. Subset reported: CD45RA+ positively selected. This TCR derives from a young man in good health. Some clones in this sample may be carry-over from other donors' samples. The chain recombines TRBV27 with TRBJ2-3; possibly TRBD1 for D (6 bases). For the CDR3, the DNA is TGTGCCAGCAGTTTTTCCCAGGGGAGACAGGCAGATACGCAGTATTTT. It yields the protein CASSFSQGRQADTQYF.